This TCR beta chain was recorded in a study of blood T cell repertoires in COVID-19. CDR1 is MNHEY and CDR2 is SMNVEV in the germline V gene (reference sequence). Trimming removed 2 bases from V and 0 bases from J, with 8 bases in between. The CDR3 is made up of 15 amino acids. Method: immunoSEQ multiplex PCR; TCRdb's copy keeps in-frame clones and lacks some. The repertoire includes roughly 80,000 clones, under 85% of them detected once, and about 12% sits in the top ten. This clone occurred once. V is TRBV27 and J is TRBJ1-3; D unclear. The material sequenced was peripheral blood. This TCR was recovered from a human donor in a cohort sampled during active COVID-19. CDR3 protein: CASSLRRDSGNTIYF. As DNA, the CDR3 is TGTGCCAGCAGTTTACGCCGGGACTCTGGAAACACCATATATTTT.